A selection of T cell receptor beta chains follows, all from one sample in a study of T-cell reconstitution after alpha-beta-depleted transplantation in children. Each CDR3 protein is one row after TCRdb ran MiXCR on the PCR reads. The data show 550,000 to 800,000 distinct CDR3 sequences, with about an eighth seen just once and about 0.77% held by the top ten. Sample: PBMCs, taken before TCRalphabeta/CD19-depleted stem cell transplant. The source of these receptors is a girl under 10 years old with congenital amegakaryocytic thrombocytopenia, due to receive a stem cell transplant. The CDR3 runs from the conserved cysteine through the conserved F or W. The D gene is left open where the match is weak. Size tells how often a clone was seen (once, few, many) or the class of an expanded clone, and some rows leave it out.

many	TRBD2	TRBV24-1	TRBJ2-1	CATSDLRLAGEVNEQFF	TGTGCCACCAGTGATTTACGTCTCGCGGGAGAAGTGAATGAGCAGTTCTTC
NA	NA	TRBV5-4	TRBJ1-1	CASSSGMDTEAFF	TGTGCCAGCAGCTCCGGGATGGACACTGAAGCTTTCTTT
many	TRBD2	TRBV7-2	TRBJ2-1	CASSSGTSGPSYNEQFF	TGTGCCAGCAGCTCCGGGACTAGCGGACCCTCCTACAATGAGCAGTTCTTC
NA	NA	TRBV20-1	TRBJ2-7	CSWGGAHEQYF	TGCTCCTGGGGCGGGGCTCACGAGCAGTACTTC
many	NA	TRBV5-1	TRBJ1-1	CASSLGAANTEAFF	TGCGCCAGCAGCTTGGGGGCAGCGAACACTGAAGCTTTCTTT
NA	NA	TRBV7-9	TRBJ2-7	CASSQSSHEQYF	TGTGCCAGCAGCCAGAGTAGCCACGAGCAGTACTTC
many	TRBD2	TRBV20-1	TRBJ2-3	CSATPTGTSGSHSTDTQYF	TGCAGTGCTACTCCAACCGGGACTAGCGGGAGCCACAGCACAGATACGCAGTATTTT
many	TRBD2	TRBV29-1	TRBJ2-5	CSVAFGTTQETQYF	TGCAGCGTCGCCTTTGGGACTACCCAAGAGACCCAGTACTTC
many	NA	TRBV2	TRBJ2-5	CASSVGGTETQYF	TGTGCCAGCAGTGTCGGGGGTACGGAGACCCAGTACTTC
many	NA	TRBV6-2/TRBV6-3	TRBJ2-3	CASSYLGRGAQYF	TGTGCCAGCAGTTACCTGGGCCGCGGGGCGCAGTATTTT
few	NA	TRBV5-1	TRBJ2-3	CASSFGAGEGGTQYF	TGCGCCAGCAGCTTCGGCGCTGGGGAAGGTGGTACGCAGTATTTT
NA	NA	TRBV12-3/TRBV12-4	TRBJ1-2	CASSPRLRPSNYGYTF	TGTGCCAGCAGTCCCCGGTTACGTCCTTCTAACTATGGCTACACCTTC
many	NA	TRBV20-1	TRBJ2-3	CSVLTGETTNTDTQYF	TGCAGTGTGCTTACGGGGGAGACTACCAACACAGATACGCAGTATTTT
many	NA	TRBV7-9	TRBJ2-1	CASSHPGQVYNEQFF	TGTGCCAGCAGCCATCCGGGACAAGTCTACAATGAGCAGTTCTTC